The 22 T cell receptor beta chains below were found in one sample sequenced in a study of T cells in Graves' hyperthyroidism and ophthalmopathy (dated 2019 in TCRdb). The library was produced with multiplex PCR. TCRdb records Illumina HiSeq 2000 as the sequencer. The TCR beta CDR3 regions were amplified from RNA transcripts. The TCR CDR3 was subjected to a first round of RT-PCR using the HTBI primer set and the Qiagen OneStep RT-PCR kit. TCRdb reworked the public reads: Q25 trimming with fastp, MiXCR clone assembly, productive beta chains retained. Rows are combined by CDR3 protein, so each entry shows the most common genes and DNA. The sample table lists approximately 490,000 distinct CDR3 sequences, 20% to 25% of them with a count of one. The ten largest clones represent 45% to 55% of the sample. The source material was blood. Every receptor here comes from a woman in her 70s with Graves' ophthalmopathy.

The V call is TRBV7-2, the J call TRBJ2-5; no clear D gene. This CDR3 has 15 amino acids. CDR1 is SGHTA, CDR2 FQGNSA, per germline. The V end was cut by 1 base, the J end by 5 bases, with 14 bases between. The CDR3 nucleotides read TGTGCCAGCAGCTTAGTTTCAGCACTGAGGGAGACCCAGTACTTC. It yields the protein CASSLVSALRETQYF.

This clonotype was counted a single time. The V gene is TRBV6-2 or TRBV6-3, the J gene TRBJ2-3; TRBD2 matches at 12 bases. With V trimmed by 5 bases and J by 2 bases, 8 bases remained unmatched. Germline CDR1 is MNHEY and CDR2 is SVGEGT. This CDR3 is built from 17 residues. CDR3 DNA sequence: TGTGCCAGCAGTGACCCGACTAGCGGGAGATCCACAGATACGCAGTATTTT. This encodes CASSDPTSGRSTDTQYF.

This clonotype was seen many times. This chain links TRBV12-3 or TRBV12-4 with TRBJ2-1; TRBD2 matches at 11 bases. The CDR3 sequence is 16 residues long. J gave up 3 bases and V 4 bases, and 5 bases lay outside the gene matches. CDR3: CASSSRLAGRYNEQFF. The DNA for the CDR3 is TGTGCCAGCAGTTCCCGACTAGCGGGACGCTACAATGAGCAGTTCTTC.

CDR3 in amino acids: CASSQGPSVSTDTQYF. CDR3 nucleotide sequence: TGCGCCAGCAGCCAAGGGCCTAGCGTTAGCACAGATACGCAGTATTTT. The chain combines TRBV4-1 with TRBJ2-3, with D possibly being TRBD2 (6 bases). The CDR3 totals 16 residues. Trimming left V 1 base short and J 0 bases short, with 11 bases between. Per the germline V gene, CDR1 is MGHRA and CDR2 is YSYEKL.

This clonotype showed up just a few times. J is TRBJ2-2 and V is TRBV12-3 or TRBV12-4; D unresolved. V lost 6 bases, J lost 3 bases, and 17 bases lay in between. The CDR3 is 16 residues long. The CDR3 is CASSFTSEIYTGELFF. CDR3 coding DNA: TGTGCCAGCAGCTTTACCAGCGAGATTTACACCGGGGAGCTGTTTTTT.

This clonotype was seen repeatedly, ten times or more. The rearrangement links TRBV12-3 or TRBV12-4 to TRBJ1-2; 7 positions agree with TRBD1. The CDR3 totals 13 residues. With V trimmed by 6 bases and J by 8 bases, 9 bases remained unmatched. The chain's CDR3 is CASREQGNKGYTF. CDR3 in DNA: TGTGCCAGCAGGGAACAGGGGAATAAGGGCTACACCTTC.

The V and J genes are TRBV7-2 and TRBJ2-1; no definite D call. Germline values: CDR1 SGHTA, CDR2 FQGNSA. CDR3 length equals 12 residues. V was clipped by 2 bases and J by 7 bases, with 6 bases between them. In DNA, the CDR3 is TGTGCCAGCAGCTTATGGGCTAATGAGCAGTTCTTC. Translating it yields CASSLWANEQFF. The entire variable domain, with the rest obtained from reference TRBV7-2 and TRBJ2-1, is as follows: GAGVSQSPSNKVTEKGKDVELRCDPISGHTALYWYRQSLGQGLEFLIYFQGNSAPDKSGLPSDRFSAERTGGSVSTLTIQRTQQEDSAVYLCASSLWANEQFFGPGTRLTVL.

In its sample, this clonotype was seen many times. This chain links TRBV11-2 with TRBJ1-1; D unclear. Germline values: CDR1 SGHAT, CDR2 FQNNGV. There are 12 residues in the CDR3. Trimming removed 5 bases at V and 6 bases at J, with 10 bases between. CDR3 sequence (DNA): TGTGCCAGCAGCCCAGAGGCCTCTGAAGCTTTCTTT. It translates to CASSPEASEAFF.

At least ten counts were recorded for this clonotype. This chain links TRBV28 with TRBJ2-5, with TRBD2 matching over 14 bases. Trimming cost V 5 bases and J 4 bases; bases outside gene matches: 12. The length of the CDR3 is 18 residues. Germline CDR1 is MDHEN and CDR2 is SYDVKM. For the CDR3, the DNA is TGTGCCAGCAGTCGGCCGGGACTAGCGGGAGAGTGGGGAGAGACCCAGTACTTC. Translating gives CASSRPGLAGEWGETQYF. Supplemented by reference TRBV28 and TRBJ2-5, the full variable domain reads DVKVTQSSRYLVKRTGEKVFLECVQDMDHENMFWYRQDPGLGLRLIYFSYDVKMKEKGDIPEGYSVSREKKERFSLILESASTNQTSMYLCASSRPGLAGEWGETQYFGPGTRLLVL.

This clonotype came up a few times. J is TRBJ2-1 and V is TRBV7-8, with TRBD1 identical over 9 bases. J lost 14 bases, V lost 5 bases, and 7 bases had no gene match. This CDR3 region has 12 residues. Germline V gives CDR1 SGHVS, CDR2 FQNEAQ. Here the CDR3 reads CASSPRQGGEFF. CDR3 DNA: TGTGCCAGCAGCCCCCGACAGGGGGGGGAGTTCTTC.

This clonotype was found a few times. The V call is TRBV9, the J call TRBJ2-5; D call uncertain. This CDR3 spans 12 amino acids. V dropped 0 bases and J dropped 2 bases, with 2 bases sitting between them. Germline V gives CDR1 SGDLS, CDR2 YYNGEE. The CDR3 DNA follows: TGTGCCAGCAGCGTAGCTCAAGAGACCCAGTACTTC. This translates into CASSVAQETQYF.

The rearrangement uses TRBV5-6 and TRBJ1-3; no definite D call. Trimming removed 0 bases at V and 0 bases at J, with 10 bases between. The germline V gene encodes CDR1 SGHDT and CDR2 YYEEEE. This CDR3 has 16 residues. CDR3 protein: CASSLGVWVSGNTIYF. The CDR3 DNA reads as TGTGCCAGCAGCTTGGGGGTTTGGGTCTCTGGAAACACCATATATTTT.

This clonotype was picked up many times. The gene calls are TRBV28 and TRBJ2-3; D may be TRBD1 or TRBD2 (5 bases each). Germline CDR1 MDHEN, CDR2 SYDVKM. Deletions cut 6 bases from V and 0 bases from J, with 16 bases between. CDR3 size: 16 residues. The DNA of the CDR3 is TGTGCCAGCAGCCCGTGGGGGAAGGGTAGCACAGATACGCAGTATTTT. It encodes CASSPWGKGSTDTQYF.

The chain links TRBV25-1 to TRBJ1-1; 8 bases are shared with TRBD1. The CDR3 spans 15 residues. J gave up 3 bases and V 3 bases, and 6 bases lay outside the gene matches. From germline, CDR1 is MGHDK and CDR2 SYGVNS. The CDR3: CASSDPGQGDTEAFF. Written as DNA, the CDR3 is TGTGCCAGCAGTGATCCAGGACAGGGCGACACTGAAGCTTTCTTT.

In this sample, this clonotype turned up many times. The chain has TRBV3-1 and TRBJ2-7, with 8 bases that match TRBD2. V dropped 2 bases and J dropped 3; count of bases not matched to a gene: 6. The CDR3 loop spans 15 amino acids. CDR1 and CDR2 (germline): LGHDT, YNNKEL (reference sequence). The CDR3 region has the DNA TGTGCCAGCAGCCAACCGGGACTAGTCGGCTACGAGCAGTACTTC. This encodes CASSQPGLVGYEQYF.

This chain connects TRBV20-1 to TRBJ2-7, with TRBD2 identical over 7 bases. With 3 bases clipped from V and 2 bases from J, the junction kept 4 bases outside the gene matches. The length of the CDR3 is 13 residues. Germline V gives CDR1 DFQATT, CDR2 SNEGSKA (reference sequence). This CDR3 reads CSASGRSPYEQYF. The CDR3 DNA sequence: TGCAGTGCTAGCGGGAGGAGCCCCTACGAGCAGTACTTC.

V and J are TRBV14 and TRBJ1-1; no reliable D call. Trimming took off 4 bases at V and 4 bases at J, with 13 bases between the two ends. In germline, CDR1 is SGHDN, CDR2 FVKESK. The CDR3 totals 14 residues. The CDR3 bases are TGTGCCAGCAGCCCATTGAGTTGGAGCACTGAAGCTTTCTTT. Protein sequence: CASSPLSWSTEAFF.

This clonotype showed up just a few times. V gene TRBV19 combines with J gene TRBJ1-5, with TRBD1 matching over 7 bases. The CDR3 is 15 residues long. The germline gives CDR1 LNHDA, CDR2 SQIVND (reference sequence). J was trimmed by 4 bases and V by 5 bases; bases with no gene match: 8. CDR3 in DNA: TGTGCCAGTAGTCGGCTTTGGGACAGTAATCAGCCCCAGCATTTT. This gives the protein CASSRLWDSNQPQHF. The full variable domain, completed using reference TRBV19 and TRBJ1-5, is DGGITQSPKYLFRKEGQNVTLSCEQNLNHDAMYWYRQDPGQGLRLIYYSQIVNDFQKGDIAEGYSVSREKKESFPLTVTSAQKNPTAFYLCASSRLWDSNQPQHFGDGTRLSIL.

This clonotype was seen ten or more times. The V call is TRBV7-2, the J call TRBJ1-5; D is unclear. Germline CDR1 is SGHTA and CDR2 is FQGNSA. The CDR3 spans 13 residues. The V end was cut by 1 base, the J end by 7 bases, with 8 bases between. The CDR3 sequence is CASSLESAQPQHF. The CDR3, as DNA: TGTGCCAGCAGCTTAGAGAGCGCCCAGCCCCAGCATTTT. The variable domain in full, with the rest retrieved from reference TRBV7-2 and TRBJ1-5, is GAGVSQSPSNKVTEKGKDVELRCDPISGHTALYWYRQSLGQGLEFLIYFQGNSAPDKSGLPSDRFSAERTGGSVSTLTIQRTQQEDSAVYLCASSLESAQPQHFGDGTRLSIL.

The chain uses TRBV14 and TRBJ2-7; unclear D gene. Germline CDR1 SGHDN, CDR2 FVKESK. There are 15 residues in the CDR3. V lost 0 bases to trimming and J lost 0 bases, with 9 bases between them. The DNA for the CDR3 is TGTGCCAGCAGCCAAGAAGGGCAGACCTCCTACGAGCAGTACTTC. As protein: CASSQEGQTSYEQYF.

This clonotype turned up a few times. V usage is TRBV11-3 and J usage is TRBJ2-7, with D possibly TRBD2 on 5 matching bases. CDR3 length: 14 amino acids. V lost 5 bases and J 2 bases, leaving 13 bases between the germline ends. The germline CDR1 and CDR2 sequences are SGHNT and YENEEA. The CDR3 is CASSRADGPYEQYF. As DNA, the CDR3 is TGTGCCAGCAGCCGAGCGGATGGCCCCTACGAGCAGTACTTC.

This clonotype was seen only a few times. This chain joins TRBV3-1 and TRBJ1-5; the D is unclear. Per the germline V gene, CDR1 is LGHDT and CDR2 is YNNKEL (reference sequence). The CDR3 is 16 residues long. With 0 bases removed from V and 4 bases from J, the gap between germline ends came to 13 bases. CDR3 bases: TGTGCCAGCAGCCAAGACCACGGACGGGCAAATCAGCCCCAGCATTTT. As protein: CASSQDHGRANQPQHF. The complete variable domain, with remaining parts taken from reference TRBV3-1 and TRBJ1-5, reads DTAVSQTPKYLVTQMGNDKSIKCEQNLGHDTMYWYKQDSKKFLKIMFSYNNKELIINETVPNRFSPKSPDKAHLNLHINSLELGDSAVYFCASSQDHGRANQPQHFGDGTRLSIL.